The next 20 T cell receptor beta chains were all read from a single sample in a study of identical twins. MiXCR, run by TCRdb on the 5' RACE reads, gives a single entry per CDR3 protein. The table records 250,000 or so distinct CDR3 sequences, about 7% of them present only once. This sample also belongs to another study, concerning yellow fever vaccine responses in identical twins.

The sample comprised memory (CD45RO+) T cells sorted from blood. The receptors were gathered from a woman in her late teens or twenties in good health.

This clonotype was detected ten times or more. This chain joins TRBV27 and TRBJ1-1; D may be TRBD1 (5 bases). Trimming removed 6 bases from V and 4 bases from J, with 15 bases in between. Germline V lookup: CDR1 MNHEY, CDR2 SMNVEV (reference sequence). The length of the CDR3 is 14 residues. CDR3 region: CASRGGGLITEAFF. CDR3 DNA sequence: TGTGCCAGCAGGGGGGGAGGGTTGATCACTGAAGCTTTCTTT.

The V call is TRBV28, the J call TRBJ2-1; the match to TRBD2 covers 9 bases. CDR1 is MDHEN and CDR2 is SYDVKM in the germline V gene. CDR3 length equals 15 residues. J gave up 8 bases and V 6 bases, and 11 bases lay outside the gene matches. CDR3 DNA sequence: TGTGCCAGCAGACCCATAGCGGGAGTCGTCTATGAGCAGTTCTTC. Translating gives CASRPIAGVVYEQFF.

V and J are TRBV14 and TRBJ1-6; 8 bases are a match to TRBD1. Unmatched junction bases numbered 6, after V lost 1 base and J lost 10 bases. In germline, CDR1 is SGHDN, CDR2 FVKESK. The CDR3 is 15 amino acids. The DNA of the CDR3 is TGTGCCAGCAGCCAAGCGGCAGGGGGCAGATCACCCCTCCACTTT. Residues: CASSQAAGGRSPLHF.

CDR3 region: CSARDWAGAGPYEQYF. For the CDR3, the DNA is TGCAGTGCTAGAGATTGGGCGGGAGCGGGCCCCTACGAGCAGTACTTC. V is TRBV20-1 and J is TRBJ2-7, with 7 bases identical to TRBD2. Germline values: CDR1 DFQATT, CDR2 SNEGSKA (reference sequence). V lost 0 bases, J lost 2 bases, and 10 bases stayed unmatched. The CDR3 has 16 residues.

This clonotype was picked up many times. This chain uses TRBV5-1 with TRBJ2-3; D unclear. V dropped 1 base and J dropped 0 bases, with 6 bases sitting between them. The CDR3 spans 14 residues. CDR1 SGHRS and CDR2 YFSETQ come from the germline V gene. This chain's CDR3 is CASSLTTSTDTQYF. CDR3 sequence (DNA): TGCGCCAGCAGCTTGACTACTAGCACAGATACGCAGTATTTT. Full variable domain (missing parts from reference TRBV5-1 and TRBJ2-3): KAGVTQTPRYLIKTRGQQVTLSCSPISGHRSVSWYQQTPGQGLQFLFEYFSETQRNKGNFPGRFSGRQFSNSRSEMNVSTLELGDSALYLCASSLTTSTDTQYFGPGTRLTVL.

This clonotype was counted between two and nine times. V and J are TRBV2 and TRBJ2-5; possibly TRBD1 or TRBD2 for D (6 bases each). This CDR3 is built from 16 residues. Germline CDR1 reads SNHLY; CDR2 reads FYNNEI. Trimming removed 8 bases from V and 1 base from J, with 20 bases in between. The CDR3 region has the DNA TGTGCCAGCTCCTTTGGGGGGCAGGGCCGCCAAGAGACCCAGTACTTC. Translated, it gives CASSFGGQGRQETQYF. Full variable domain (remainder filled in from reference TRBV2 and TRBJ2-5): EPEVTQTPSHQVTQMGQEVILRCVPISNHLYFYWYRQILGQKVEFLVSFYNNEISEKSEIFDDQFSVERPDGSNFTLKIRSTKLEDSAMYFCASSFGGQGRQETQYFGPGTRLLVL.

This clonotype was observed many times. The chain carries TRBV3-1 and TRBJ1-2; TRBD1 agrees at 7 bases. V shed 5 bases and J 3 bases; nucleotides not matched to a gene: 6. The CDR3 consists of 14 residues. Germline loops: CDR1 LGHDT, CDR2 YNNKEL (reference sequence). The CDR3 here is CASSSTTGDYGYTF. The DNA for the CDR3 is TGTGCCAGCAGCTCGACTACAGGGGACTATGGCTACACCTTC.

This clonotype was seen many times. DNA for the CDR3: TGTGCCATCAGTCCCGGGACAGGGGTCCGGGCAGATACGCAGTATTTT. As protein: CAISPGTGVRADTQYF. The rearrangement uses TRBV10-3 and TRBJ2-3, with TRBD1 identical over 10 bases. Germline V gene data show CDR1 as ENHRY and CDR2 as SYGVKD. There are 16 residues in the CDR3. Trimming removed 5 bases from V and 4 bases from J; junction bases left unmatched: 9.

This clonotype was seen repeatedly, ten times or more. The rearrangement links TRBV7-9 to TRBJ2-2; unclear D gene. Germline values: CDR1 SEHNR, CDR2 FQNEAQ (reference sequence). V was pared by 3 bases and J by 4 bases, with 9 bases between. The CDR3 has 14 amino acids. CDR3: CASSLQASTGELFF. The DNA for the CDR3 is TGTGCCAGCAGCTTGCAGGCATCCACCGGGGAGCTGTTTTTT.

This clonotype was detected ten times or more. The rearrangement joins TRBV5-1 to TRBJ2-3; 7 nucleotides align to TRBD1. V was clipped by 4 bases and J by 1 base; unmatched bases: 9. This CDR3 spans 16 amino acids. The V gene's germline CDR1 is SGHRS and CDR2 YFSETQ. The CDR3 nucleotides are TGCGCCAGCAGCGCAGACAGGGTTGTCGGCACAGATACGCAGTATTTT. This translates into CASSADRVVGTDTQYF.

The genes are TRBV7-7 and TRBJ2-7; 9 bases align to TRBD1. J was trimmed by 0 bases and V by 5 bases; bases with no gene match: 14. The CDR3 is 18 amino acids. The germline CDR1 and CDR2 sequences are SSHAT and FNYEAQ (reference sequence). The CDR3 DNA reads as TGTGCCAGCAGCATTGGGGTTATCGGACAGGGGAGCTCCTACGAGCAGTACGTC. Amino acids: CASSIGVIGQGSSYEQYV.

The rearrangement links TRBV27 to TRBJ2-5; D may be TRBD1 or TRBD2 (5 bases each). Germline assignment: CDR1 MNHEY and CDR2 SMNVEV (reference sequence). V lost 5 bases and J 7 bases, leaving 20 bases between the germline ends. The CDR3 loop spans 15 amino acids. CDR3 protein: CASSPTISAGGTQYF. The CDR3 coding sequence is TGTGCCAGCAGTCCCACTATATCGGCTGGGGGGACCCAGTACTTC.

This clonotype was observed many times. The CDR3 DNA is TGTGCCAGCAGCGGGGACTTTTACGAGCAGTACTTC. Protein: CASSGDFYEQYF. The chain uses TRBV13 and TRBJ2-7, with D possibly TRBD2 on 6 matching bases. The germline V gene has CDR1 PRHDT and CDR2 FYEKMQ (reference sequence). Deletions cut 5 bases from V and 4 bases from J, with 9 bases between. This CDR3 comprises 12 residues.

This clonotype occurred many times. V and J are TRBV7-2 and TRBJ2-5; TRBD1 aligns across 7 bases. V shed 0 bases and J 2 bases; nucleotides not matched to a gene: 6. Germline V gene sequence: CDR1 SGHTA, CDR2 FQGNSA. The CDR3 spans 16 residues. The CDR3 spells CASSLAQLGQQETQYF. The DNA for the CDR3 is TGTGCCAGCAGCTTAGCGCAACTGGGACAGCAAGAGACCCAGTACTTC.

This clonotype was detected a few times. V gene TRBV24-1 combines with J gene TRBJ2-6, with D maybe TRBD1 (6 bases). The CDR3 runs to 14 residues. Looked up from germline, CDR1 is KGHDR and CDR2 is SFDVKD. V was pared by 7 bases and J by 2 bases, with 8 bases between. CDR3 bases: TGTGCCACCAGCGCAGGGGCTGGGGCCAACGTCCTGACTTTC. This codes for CATSAGAGANVLTF.

This rearrangement joins TRBV24-1 to TRBJ2-2; 12 bases are a match to TRBD2. CDR3 length: 17 amino acids. The J segment lost 4 bases and the V segment lost 5 bases, leaving 7 bases of the junction unmatched. The germline CDR1 and CDR2 sequences are KGHDR and SFDVKD. The DNA for the CDR3 is TGTGCCACCAGTGCCCCGGGGACTAGCGGGTCCACCGGGGAGCTGTTTTTT. Translation: CATSAPGTSGSTGELFF.

Ten or more counts support this clonotype. This chain links TRBV14 with TRBJ2-1; D gene unclear. The V gene lost 4 bases and the J gene lost 8 bases, with 9 bases spanning the gap. The CDR3 sequence is 12 residues long. The V gene's germline CDR1 is SGHDN and CDR2 FVKESK. The CDR3 protein is CASSRTAHEQFF. The DNA for the CDR3 is TGTGCCAGCAGCCGAACAGCCCATGAGCAGTTCTTC.

The chain has TRBV4-1 and TRBJ1-3; TRBD1 aligns across 12 bases. CDR1 is MGHRA and CDR2 is YSYEKL in the germline V gene. Trimming at V came to 5 bases and at J to 6 bases, leaving 14 bases not matched to a gene. This CDR3 comprises 18 residues. DNA for the CDR3: TGCGCCAGCAGCTCACAGCTCCCGGGACAGGGGGCTTTAAACACCATATATTTT. Its translation is CASSSQLPGQGALNTIYF.

This clonotype has a count of ten or more. V gene TRBV27 combines with J gene TRBJ2-1; no definite D call. Germline assignment: CDR1 MNHEY and CDR2 SMNVEV (reference sequence). Trimming took off 6 bases at V and 7 bases at J, with 10 bases between the two ends. The CDR3 has 12 amino acids. CDR3 sequence: CASRTSRNEQFF. CDR3 sequence (DNA): TGTGCCAGCAGGACCTCTAGAAATGAGCAGTTCTTC.

This clonotype was observed at least ten times. This chain connects TRBV3-1 to TRBJ2-1, with 11 positions matching TRBD2. V lost 2 bases to trimming and J lost 6 bases; unmatched junction nucleotides: 3. Looked up from germline, CDR1 is LGHDT and CDR2 is YNNKEL (reference sequence). This CDR3 contains 15 residues. Here the CDR3 DNA reads TGTGCCAGCAGCCAACTAGCGGGAGGCAGCAATGAGCAGTTCTTC. Translated: CASSQLAGGSNEQFF.